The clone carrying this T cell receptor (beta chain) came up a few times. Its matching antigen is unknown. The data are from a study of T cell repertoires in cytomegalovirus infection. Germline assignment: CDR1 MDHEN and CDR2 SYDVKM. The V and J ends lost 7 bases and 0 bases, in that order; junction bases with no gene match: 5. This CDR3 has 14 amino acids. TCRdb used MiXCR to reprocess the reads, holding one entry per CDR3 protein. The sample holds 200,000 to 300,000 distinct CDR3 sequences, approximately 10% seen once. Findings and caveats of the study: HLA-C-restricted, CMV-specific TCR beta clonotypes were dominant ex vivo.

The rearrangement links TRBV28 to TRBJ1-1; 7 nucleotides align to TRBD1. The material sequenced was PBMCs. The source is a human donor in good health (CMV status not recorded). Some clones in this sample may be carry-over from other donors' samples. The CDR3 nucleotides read TGTGCCAGCATCCCCGACAGGGTGAACACTGAAGCTTTCTTT. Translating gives CASIPDRVNTEAFF.